A selection of T cell receptor beta chains follows, all from one sample in a study of molecular identifiers for immune sequencing clone quantification. MiXCR, run by TCRdb on the PCR reads, gives a single entry per CDR3 protein. The repertoire holds about 630,000 distinct CDR3 sequences, with around 25% as singletons. Sequenced: naive CD8+ T cells from blood, with Jurkat cell RNA spiked in. The receptors come from a human donor in good health. Some libraries in this study had Jurkat cell RNA spiked in. Each CDR3 is given without its conserved first and last residue.

V gene	J gene	CDR3 protein
TRBV4-1	TRBJ1-4	ASSQELYRAANEKLF
TRBV30	TRBJ2-7	AWRPLTRYEQY
TRBV2	TRBJ2-1	ASRDRTGSYNEQF
TRBV18	TRBJ2-2	ASSPPGTGRTGELF
TRBV7-9	TRBJ2-7	ASSLDIYEQY
TRBV6-2/TRBV6-3	TRBJ1-2	ASSLEGTRGYT
TRBV25-1	TRBJ1-2	ASRGGKNNGYT
TRBV28	TRBJ2-5	ASSLSGTSPGSGTQY
TRBV16	TRBJ2-2	ASSQSLGGYTGELF
TRBV6-6	TRBJ1-1	ASSYSRDRNTGAF
TRBV5-1	TRBJ2-7	ASSLYLAGGFYEQY
TRBV6-2/TRBV6-3	TRBJ2-7	ASSSHDTAGIKTYEQY
TRBV12-3/TRBV12-4	TRBJ2-7	ASSAGKQAGKT
TRBV7-9	TRBJ1-1	ASNDSPEAF
TRBV27	TRBJ1-1	ASSFLGENTEAF
TRBV29-1	TRBJ2-5	SVDIPQGRGETQY
TRBV7-2	TRBJ1-2	ASSLGAGTDYGYT
TRBV28	TRBJ2-3	ASVGPRDSSTDTQY